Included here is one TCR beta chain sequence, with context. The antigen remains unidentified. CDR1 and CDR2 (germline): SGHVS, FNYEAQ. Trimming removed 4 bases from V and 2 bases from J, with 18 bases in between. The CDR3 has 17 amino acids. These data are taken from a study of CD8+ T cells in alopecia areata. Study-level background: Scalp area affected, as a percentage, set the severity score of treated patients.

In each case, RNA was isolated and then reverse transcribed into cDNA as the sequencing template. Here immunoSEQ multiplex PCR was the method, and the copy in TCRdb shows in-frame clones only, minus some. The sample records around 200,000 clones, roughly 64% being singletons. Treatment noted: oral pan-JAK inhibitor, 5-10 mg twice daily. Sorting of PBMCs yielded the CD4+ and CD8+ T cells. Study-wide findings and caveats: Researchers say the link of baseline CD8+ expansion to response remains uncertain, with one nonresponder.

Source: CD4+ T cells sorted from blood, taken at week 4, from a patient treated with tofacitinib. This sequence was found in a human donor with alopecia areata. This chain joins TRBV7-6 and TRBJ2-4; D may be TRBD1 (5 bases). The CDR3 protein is CASSSRYRGASKNIQYF. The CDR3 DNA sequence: TGTGCCAGCAGCTCCCGATATAGGGGCGCTTCCAAAAACATTCAGTACTTC.